Listed here are 8 T cell receptor beta chains from one sample, sequenced in a study of a mutant IDH1 vaccine in newly diagnosed glioma. As for time point: baseline, week 1 (first vaccination visit). Indicated treatment: pre-vaccination baseline after standard-of-care therapy. Measured with immunoSEQ multiplex PCR; TCRdb has only the in-frame clones, and not every one. The sample shows some 51,000 clones, roughly 80% of them seen only once. Sample: PBMCs, taken from a glioma patient treated with radiotherapy, temozolomide or both. These receptors were collected from a woman aged 40 to 50 with glioma.

The chain combines TRBV15 with TRBJ1-2, with D perhaps matching TRBD1 (5 bases). Deletions cut 5 bases from V and 4 bases from J, with 14 bases between. Per germline, CDR1 LNHNV and CDR2 YYDKDF (reference sequence). The CDR3 contains 14 residues. CDR3 bases: TGTGCCACCAGCTACAGGAGTGTGGGCTATGGCTACACCTTC. Its protein is CATSYRSVGYGYTF.

The chain links TRBV21-1 to TRBJ1-2. TRBV21-1 is listed as a pseudogene. The CDR3 has 14 residues. This CDR3 reads CASSKEGWGYGYTF. As DNA, the CDR3 is TGTGCCAGCAGCAAAGAGGGTTGGGGCTATGGCTACACCTTC.

The chain employs TRBV5-1 and TRBJ2-1; 14 bases agree with TRBD2. Germline values: CDR1 SGHRS, CDR2 YFSETQ. The CDR3 has 16 amino acids. Trimming at V came to 5 bases and at J to 6 bases, leaving 7 bases not matched to a gene. The CDR3 nucleotides are TGCGCCAGCAGGCGGGGGACTAGCGGGGGCGGCAATGAGCAGTTCTTC. Translation gives CASRRGTSGGGNEQFF.

The chain has TRBV13 and TRBJ2-3; 8 bases align to TRBD1. Trimming cost V 1 base and J 5 bases; bases outside gene matches: 5. Per germline, CDR1 PRHDT and CDR2 FYEKMQ (reference sequence). This CDR3 contains 15 residues. The CDR3 nucleotides read TGTGCCAGCAGCTTAGTCAGGGGGCGTGGAGATACGCAGTATTTT. As protein: CASSLVRGRGDTQYF.

V gene TRBV14 combines with J gene TRBJ1-4; D unclear. This CDR3 has 15 residues. Germline V gene data show CDR1 as SGHDN and CDR2 as FVKESK. V lost 2 bases to trimming and J lost 4 bases, with 11 bases between them. The CDR3 loop is CASSQRTGFNEKLFF. In DNA, the CDR3 is TGTGCCAGCAGCCAACGGACGGGTTTTAATGAAAAACTGTTTTTT. Based on the CDR3 plus reference TRBV14 and TRBJ1-4, the full variable domain is EAGVTQFPSHSVIEKGQTVTLRCDPISGHDNLYWYRRVMGKEIKFLLHFVKESKQDESGMPNNRFLAERTGGTYSTLKVQPAELEDSGVYFCASSQRTGFNEKLFFGSGTQLSVL.

This clone showed up just a few times. The rearrangement joins TRBV15 to TRBJ1-2, with D perhaps TRBD1 (6 bases). Germline V CDR1 and CDR2: LNHNV, YYDKDF (reference sequence). With 2 bases removed from V and 2 bases from J, the gap between germline ends came to 9 bases. This CDR3 region has 14 residues. CDR3 sequence: CATSRKGQNYGYTF. Here the CDR3 DNA reads TGTGCCACCAGCAGAAAAGGACAGAACTATGGCTACACCTTC.

The chain uses TRBV5-1 and TRBJ1-3, with D perhaps matching TRBD1 (6 bases). The CDR3 is made up of 17 amino acids. The germline CDR1 and CDR2 sequences are SGHRS and YFSETQ. The V end was cut by 1 base, the J end by 2 bases, with 16 bases between. The CDR3 nucleotides are TGCGCCAGCAGCTTGCGTCCGACAGGAGAAACTGGAAACACCATATATTTT. This encodes CASSLRPTGETGNTIYF.

The genes are TRBV7-9 and TRBJ1-2; D ambiguous. This CDR3 region has 14 residues. The germline V and J ends were trimmed by 4 bases and 5 bases, with 14 bases remaining between them. Germline CDR1 SEHNR, CDR2 FQNEAQ (reference sequence). CDR3 DNA sequence: TGTGCCAGCAGCTCATTCGTGGTGGGGTATGGCTACACCTTC. Residues: CASSSFVVGYGYTF.